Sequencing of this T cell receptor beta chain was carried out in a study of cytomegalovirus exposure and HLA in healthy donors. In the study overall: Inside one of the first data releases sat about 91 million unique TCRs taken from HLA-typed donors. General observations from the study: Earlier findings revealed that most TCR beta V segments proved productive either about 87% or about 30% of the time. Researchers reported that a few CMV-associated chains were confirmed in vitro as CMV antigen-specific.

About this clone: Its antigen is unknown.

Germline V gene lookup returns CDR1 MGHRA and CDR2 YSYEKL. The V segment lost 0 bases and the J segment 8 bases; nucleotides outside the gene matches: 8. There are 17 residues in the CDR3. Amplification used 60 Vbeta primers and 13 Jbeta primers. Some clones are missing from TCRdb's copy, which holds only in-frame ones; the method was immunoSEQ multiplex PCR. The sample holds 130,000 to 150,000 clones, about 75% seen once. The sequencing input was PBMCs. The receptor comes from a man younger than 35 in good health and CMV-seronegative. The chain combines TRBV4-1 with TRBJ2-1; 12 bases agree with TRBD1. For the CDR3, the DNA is TGCGCCAGCAGCCAAGATGATGGGACAGGGGGCTGGGATGAGCAGTTCTTC. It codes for CASSQDDGTGGWDEQFF.